A single sample is the source of the 19 T cell receptor beta chains below, sequenced in a study of human T cells and chemical hapten exposure. Time point of the sample: patch test 3, about 24 weeks after DPC sensitization. The treatment is: therapeutic diphenylcyclopropenone sensitization with weekly scalp DPC. A single record per CDR3 protein comes from TCRdb applying MiXCR to the RACE reads. The repertoire has around 150,000 distinct CDR3 sequences, 28% of them found once; the top ten carry around 2.3%. The specimen was whole blood, collected in connection with sensitization to the hapten diphenylcyclopropenone (DPC). These receptors were taken from a woman aged 18-29 years with alopecia areata. Some clones in this sample may be carry-over from other donors' samples.

The genes are TRBV11-2 and TRBJ2-5; D perhaps matches TRBD2 (7 bases). CDR3 length: 13 amino acids. V was trimmed by 6 bases and J by 6 bases, leaving 14 bases between them. Germline CDR1 and CDR2: SGHAT and FQNNGV. Here the CDR3 reads CASSRKGGKTQYF. The CDR3 DNA follows: TGTGCCAGCAGTCGTAAGGGGGGGAAGACCCAGTACTTC.

The rearrangement uses TRBV7-8 and TRBJ2-2; TRBD2 agrees at 7 bases. V shed 4 bases and J 4 bases; nucleotides not matched to a gene: 3. The CDR3 is made up of 14 amino acids. Germline CDR1 SGHVS, CDR2 FQNEAQ. This CDR3 reads CASSYRTSTGELFF. CDR3 nucleotide sequence: TGTGCCAGCAGCTACCGGACTAGCACCGGGGAGCTGTTTTTT.

The chain couples TRBV7-2 to TRBJ2-7; D perhaps matches TRBD1 (5 bases). This CDR3 comprises 14 residues. Germline-derived CDR1 and CDR2 are SGHTA and FQGNSA. Trimming took off 1 base at V and 2 bases at J, with 9 bases between the two ends. CDR3: CASSLGGVAYEQYF. For the CDR3, the DNA is TGTGCCAGCAGCTTAGGGGGCGTCGCCTACGAGCAGTACTTC.

The rearrangement uses TRBV18 and TRBJ1-4; D may be TRBD1 (5 bases). V was shortened by 3 bases and J by 1 base, with 15 bases between the two germline ends. Per germline, CDR1 KGHSH and CDR2 LQKENI. This CDR3 has 17 residues. The DNA for the CDR3 is TGTGCCAGCTCACCCGGACAAGTCACTTTAACTAATGAAAAACTGTTTTTT. Protein product: CASSPGQVTLTNEKLFF.

The chain has TRBV24-1 and TRBJ2-5; 7 positions match TRBD1. The V and J ends lost 6 bases and 1 base, in that order; junction bases with no gene match: 4. Germline assignment: CDR1 KGHDR and CDR2 SFDVKD. This CDR3 region has 14 residues. The CDR3 sequence: CATSSGQVQETQYF. As DNA, the CDR3 is TGTGCCACCAGTTCTGGACAGGTCCAAGAGACCCAGTACTTC.

This clonotype was recorded many times. The chain has TRBV20-1 and TRBJ2-7; D assignment may be TRBD1 or TRBD2 (6 bases each). With 3 bases removed from V and 2 bases from J, the gap between germline ends came to 8 bases. The CDR3 sequence is 12 residues long. Germline CDR1 and CDR2: DFQATT and SNEGSKA (reference sequence). The CDR3 sequence: CSARRGAYEQYF. DNA of the CDR3: TGCAGTGCTAGGAGGGGGGCCTACGAGCAGTACTTC.

This clonotype was seen only a few times. The CDR3 nucleotides are TGTGCCACCAGCAGAGTTGGCGGGGGGGGCAATCAGCCCCAGCATTTT. Translated, it gives CATSRVGGGGNQPQHF. This chain connects TRBV15 to TRBJ1-5; maybe TRBD1 (5 bases). Trimming shortened V by 1 base and J by 2 bases, and 12 bases separated the two germline ends. This CDR3 is built from 16 residues. The V gene's germline CDR1 is LNHNV and CDR2 YYDKDF (reference sequence). Full variable domain (missing parts from reference TRBV15 and TRBJ1-5): DAMVIQNPRYQVTQFGKPVTLSCSQTLNHNVMYWYQQKSSQAPKLLFHYYDKDFNNEADTPDNFQSRRPNTSFCFLDIRSPGLGDTAMYLCATSRVGGGGNQPQHFGDGTRLSIL.

There are a few counts of this clonotype. V is TRBV4-3 and J is TRBJ1-5, with D perhaps TRBD1 (5 bases). Per the germline V gene, CDR1 is LGHNA and CDR2 is YSLEER. The CDR3 is 16 amino acids. Between the trimmed V and J ends, which lost 3 bases and 3 bases, there was a span of 15 bases. CDR3 residues: CASSQNPGGINQPQHF. The DNA for the CDR3 is TGCGCCAGCAGCCAGAATCCCGGGGGGATCAATCAGCCCCAGCATTTT.

This clonotype was observed a handful of times. J is TRBJ2-7 and V is TRBV9; 7 positions match TRBD2. Germline V gene data show CDR1 as SGDLS and CDR2 as YYNGEE. The CDR3 has 13 amino acids. V shed 0 bases, J shed 6 bases, and the junction held 3 bases outside the gene matches. The chain's CDR3 is CASSVGGEGEQYF. Here the CDR3 DNA reads TGTGCCAGCAGCGTAGGCGGGGAGGGCGAGCAGTACTTC. Variable domain in full (rest from reference TRBV9 and TRBJ2-7): DSGVTQTPKHLITATGQRVTLRCSPRSGDLSVYWYQQSLDQGLQFLIQYYNGEERAKGNILERFSAQQFPDLHSELNLSSLELGDSALYFCASSVGGEGEQYFGPGTRLTVT.

This clonotype was observed at least ten times. The junction and the germline gene differ at one end; a read error may be behind it. This chain joins TRBV4-3 and TRBJ1-4; D gene unclear. CDR1 and CDR2 (germline): LGHNA, YSLEER. The CDR3 runs 12 residues. The CDR3 DNA reads as TGCGCCAGCAGCGAAGACCGAGAAAAACTGTTTTTT. It translates to CASSEDREKLFF.

The chain carries TRBV5-1 and TRBJ2-1; 11 bases align to TRBD2. This CDR3 contains 17 residues. After removal of 2 bases from V and 0 bases from J, the junction contained 4 bases not matched to a gene. The germline V gene has CDR1 SGHRS and CDR2 YFSETQ. The CDR3 DNA follows: TGCGCCAGCAGCTTCGGACTAGCGGGTTCCTCCTACAATGAGCAGTTCTTC. It is translated as CASSFGLAGSSYNEQFF.

The chain is built from TRBV29-1 and TRBJ2-2; TRBD1 is a possible D gene (6 bases). The CDR3 spans 14 residues. CDR1 and CDR2 from the germline V gene are SQVTM and ANQGSEA. The V end was cut by 4 bases, the J end by 5 bases, with 14 bases between. CDR3 DNA sequence: TGCAGCGTTGGGACCGGGACAAAGACCGGGGAGCTGTTTTTT. Encoded protein: CSVGTGTKTGELFF.

CDR3 region: CSGTGGGSPLHF. CDR3 coding DNA: TGCAGTGGTACAGGGGGAGGTTCACCCCTCCACTTT. The V and J genes are TRBV20-1 and TRBJ1-6; 8 bases map to TRBD1. This CDR3 spans 12 amino acids. Germline loops: CDR1 DFQATT, CDR2 SNEGSKA (reference sequence). V shed 7 bases and J 9 bases; nucleotides not matched to a gene: 5.

This clonotype occurred many times. This chain connects TRBV6-5 to TRBJ1-5; D not certain. The germline V gene has CDR1 MNHEY and CDR2 SVGAGI. The V and J ends lost 4 bases and 5 bases respectively, with 12 bases between them. The CDR3 runs to 14 residues. In nucleotides, the CDR3 is TGTGCCAGCAGTTCACGGAGTTCCGATCAGCCCCAGCATTTT. Protein product: CASSSRSSDQPQHF.

J is TRBJ2-4 and V is TRBV6-5; perhaps TRBD2 as D (6 bases). Per the germline V gene, CDR1 is MNHEY and CDR2 is SVGAGI. The CDR3 has 13 residues. V was shortened by 6 bases and J by 6 bases, with 12 bases between the two germline ends. CDR3 in amino acids: CASRASALNIQYF. CDR3 nucleotide sequence: TGTGCCAGCAGGGCTAGCGCTTTAAACATTCAGTACTTC.

This clonotype was counted only a few times. The V call is TRBV27, the J call TRBJ1-2, with 10 bases fitting TRBD1. Germline loops: CDR1 MNHEY, CDR2 SMNVEV (reference sequence). The CDR3 is made up of 18 amino acids. V shed 0 bases and J 5 bases; nucleotides not matched to a gene: 12. This CDR3 reads CASSLSGTGARRGYGYTF. CDR3 nucleotide sequence: TGTGCCAGCAGTTTATCCGGGACAGGGGCCCGGAGGGGATATGGCTACACCTTC.

This clonotype has just a few counts. The V and J genes are TRBV29-1 and TRBJ1-2; weak D call: TRBD1 (6 bases). CDR3 size: 13 residues. Trimming shortened V by 7 bases and J by 0 bases, and 12 bases separated the two germline ends. Germline V gene lookup returns CDR1 SQVTM and CDR2 ANQGSEA. Here the CDR3 DNA reads TGCAGCGCGGGGGCAGGAACTAACTATGGCTACACCTTC. Its translation is CSAGAGTNYGYTF.

This clonotype was picked up a small number of times. The chain uses TRBV4-3 and TRBJ2-5; TRBD1 might be the D (5 bases). The CDR3 sequence is 15 residues long. Germline V gene lookup returns CDR1 LGHNA and CDR2 YSLEER. V was shortened by 0 bases and J by 0 bases, with 8 bases between the two germline ends. CDR3 sequence: CASSQEGAYQETQYF. The DNA for the CDR3 is TGCGCCAGCAGCCAAGAAGGGGCGTACCAAGAGACCCAGTACTTC.

This clonotype showed up just a few times. The rearrangement links TRBV4-1 to TRBJ2-2; D ambiguous. The V gene lost 1 base and the J gene lost 1 base, with 10 bases spanning the gap. CDR1 is MGHRA, CDR2 YSYEKL, per germline. The length of the CDR3 is 16 residues. The DNA of the CDR3 is TGCGCCAGCAGCCAAGCCTCAGGAATGAACACCGGGGAGCTGTTTTTT. Protein sequence: CASSQASGMNTGELFF.